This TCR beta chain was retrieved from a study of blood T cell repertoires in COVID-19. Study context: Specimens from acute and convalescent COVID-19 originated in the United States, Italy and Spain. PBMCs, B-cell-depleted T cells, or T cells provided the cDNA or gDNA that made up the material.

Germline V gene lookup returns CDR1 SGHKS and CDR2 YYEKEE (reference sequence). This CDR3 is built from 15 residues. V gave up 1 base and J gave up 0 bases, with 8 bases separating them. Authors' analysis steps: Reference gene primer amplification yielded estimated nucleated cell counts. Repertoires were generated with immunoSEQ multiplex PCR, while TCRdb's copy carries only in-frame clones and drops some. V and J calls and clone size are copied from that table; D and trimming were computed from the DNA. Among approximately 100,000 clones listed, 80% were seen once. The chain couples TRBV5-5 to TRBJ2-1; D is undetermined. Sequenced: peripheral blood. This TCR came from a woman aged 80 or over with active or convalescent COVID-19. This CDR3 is CASSLLQPSYNEQFF. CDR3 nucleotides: TGTGCCAGCAGCTTGTTACAACCCTCCTACAATGAGCAGTTCTTC.